This TCR beta chain was sequenced during a study of monozygotic twins with inflammatory bowel disease. Study observations and caveats: Ultimately, a single strong signal or clonotype associated with IBD was not supported. Other individuals had fewer clonotypes in common with IBD patients than with healthy twins, especially with disease activity.

About this clonotype: The antigen is undetermined.

Germline V gene data show CDR1 as DFQATT and CDR2 as SNEGSKA (reference sequence). CDR3 length: 18 residues. Starting material for each TCR library was roughly 3,300 ng of total RNA. Molecular identifiers with 6-nucleotide sample barcodes were added during cDNA synthesis via template switching. Using the 5' RACE reads, TCRdb records one entry per CDR3 protein without DNA. The listing contains over 130,000 distinct CDR3 sequences. This chain joins TRBV20-1 and TRBJ1-6; TCRdb's D gene call, TRBD1, goes unchecked for lack of DNA. Input material: blood. The TCR was taken from a human donor with ulcerative colitis or Crohn's disease, or a healthy co-twin of an affected twin (not recorded which). CDR3 region: CSARDRGTGDVLNSPLHF.